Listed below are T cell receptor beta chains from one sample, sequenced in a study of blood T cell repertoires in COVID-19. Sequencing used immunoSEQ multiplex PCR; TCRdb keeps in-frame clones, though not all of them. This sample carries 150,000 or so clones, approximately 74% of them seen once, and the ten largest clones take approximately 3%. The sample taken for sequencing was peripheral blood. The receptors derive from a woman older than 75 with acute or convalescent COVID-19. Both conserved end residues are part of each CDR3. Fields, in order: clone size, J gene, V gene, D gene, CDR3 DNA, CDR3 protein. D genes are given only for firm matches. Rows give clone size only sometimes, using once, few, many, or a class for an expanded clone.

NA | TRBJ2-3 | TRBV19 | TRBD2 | TGTGCCACTCGCCCCGGGACTAGCGGGTTAACGCCAGATACGCAGTATTTT | CATRPGTSGLTPDTQYF
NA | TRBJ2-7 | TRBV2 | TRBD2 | TGTGCCATCATTAGGGAGGTGGTTAGCGGGATCCTCACCTACGAGCAGTACTTC | CAIIREVVSGILTYEQYF
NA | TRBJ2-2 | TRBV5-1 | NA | TGCGCCAGCAGCCCGGGGACTTGGTCGAACACCGGGGAGCTGTTTTTT | CASSPGTWSNTGELFF
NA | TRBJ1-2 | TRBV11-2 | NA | TGTGCCAGCAGCTTAGAGCCAGGGGCTTTTACGGGCTACACCTTC | CASSLEPGAFTGYTF
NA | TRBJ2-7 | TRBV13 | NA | TGTGCCAGCAAGGGCAGGGGCGGATCCGAGCAGTACTTC | CASKGRGGSEQYF
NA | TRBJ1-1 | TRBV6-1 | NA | TGTGCCAGCAGTGAAGCCCCCCTCGGACAGAACACTGAAGCTTTCTTT | CASSEAPLGQNTEAFF
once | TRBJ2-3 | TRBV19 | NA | TGTGCCAGTAGTGTAACGAGCCTGGCAGATACGCAGTATTTT | CASSVTSLADTQYF
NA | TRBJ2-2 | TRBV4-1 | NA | TGCGCCAGCAGCCAAGTTCCAGGGGTAAACGCGAACACCGGGGAGCTGTTTTTT | CASSQVPGVNANTGELFF
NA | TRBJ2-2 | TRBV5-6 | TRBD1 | TGTGCCAGCAGCTTGGGGACAGGCGCGAACACCGGGGAGCTGTTTTTT | CASSLGTGANTGELFF
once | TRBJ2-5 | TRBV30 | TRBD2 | TGTGCCTGGAGTGAACTAGCGCCCGAAGAGACCCAGTACTTC | CAWSELAPEETQYF
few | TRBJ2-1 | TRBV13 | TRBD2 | TGTGCCAGCAGCCGACTAGCGGGAGGGGGAAGGGAGCAGTTCTTC | CASSRLAGGGREQFF
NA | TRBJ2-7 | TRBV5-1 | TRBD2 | TGCGCCAGCAGCTTTGGGTTTGCTAGCGGATCCTCCTACGAGCAGTACTTC | CASSFGFASGSSYEQYF
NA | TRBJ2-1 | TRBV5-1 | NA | TGCGCCAGCAGCAGGGGGTTTGAGGGAGCTAGCGGTGAGCAGTTCTTC | CASSRGFEGASGEQFF
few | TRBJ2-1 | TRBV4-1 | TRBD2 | TGCGCCAGCAGCACGCCCCGGGGTCTGAGCGGGAGGTCGTCCAATGAGCAGTTCTTC | CASSTPRGLSGRSSNEQFF
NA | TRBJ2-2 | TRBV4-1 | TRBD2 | TGCGCCAGCAGCCAAGATTCGGGACTAGCGACCGGGGAGCTGTTTTTT | CASSQDSGLATGELFF
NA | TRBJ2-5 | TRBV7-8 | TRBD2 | TGTGCCAGCAGCTTAATTTTTTTTAGCGGGCCGAGTCAGACCCAGTACTTC | CASSLIFFSGPSQTQYF
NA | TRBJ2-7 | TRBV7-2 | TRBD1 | TGTGCCAGCAGCTTGGGGGACAGGTACGAGCAGTACTTC | CASSLGDRYEQYF
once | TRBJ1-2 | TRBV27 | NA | TGTGCCAGCAGTCGACAGAGCACGTATGGCTACACCTTC | CASSRQSTYGYTF
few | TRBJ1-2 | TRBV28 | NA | TGTGCCAGCAGTTTATTTAGGGGCGGGAGTTATGGCTACACCTTC | CASSLFRGGSYGYTF
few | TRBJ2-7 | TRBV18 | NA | TGTGCCAGCTCACCCAGTCTAGACTCGTACTCCTACGAGCAGTACTTC | CASSPSLDSYSYEQYF
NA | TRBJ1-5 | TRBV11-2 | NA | TGTGCCAGCAGCTTAGATTGGGCCGACAATCAGCCCCAGCATTTT | CASSLDWADNQPQHF
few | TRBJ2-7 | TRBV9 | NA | TGTGCCAGCAGCCCCCGGCCAGGCCCGTACGAGCAGTACTTC | CASSPRPGPYEQYF
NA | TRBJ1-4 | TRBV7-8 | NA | TGTGCCAGCAGCCACCCGATGCGGGGTGAAAAACTGTTTTTT | CASSHPMRGEKLFF
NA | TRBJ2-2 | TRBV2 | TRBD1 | TGTGCCAGCAGCCCTACAGGGGCTAGCTCTCCCGGGGAGCTGTTTTTT | CASSPTGASSPGELFF
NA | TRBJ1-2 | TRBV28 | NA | TGTGCCAGCAGTTTATTGAACAGGGATACCTATGGCTACACCTTC | CASSLLNRDTYGYTF
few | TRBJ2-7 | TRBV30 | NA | TGTGCCTGGAGCCTAGGTCCCTACGAGCAGTACTTC | CAWSLGPYEQYF
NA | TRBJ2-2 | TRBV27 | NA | TGTGCCAGCAGCCTACTGGGGTACGGGAGTAGGGGGGAGCTGTTTTTT | CASSLLGYGSRGELFF
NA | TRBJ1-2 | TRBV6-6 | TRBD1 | TGTGCCAGCAGGCCGGACAGGGCGCATGGCTACACCTTC | CASRPDRAHGYTF
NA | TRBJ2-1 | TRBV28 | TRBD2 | TGTGCCAGCAGCAGCAGCGGGAGAGGATACAATGAGCAGTTCTTC | CASSSSGRGYNEQFF
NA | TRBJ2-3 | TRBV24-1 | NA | TGTGCCACCAGTGGGATGTCTAGCACGGTGCAGTATTTT | CATSGMSSTVQYF
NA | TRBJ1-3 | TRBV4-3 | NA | TGCGCCAGCAGCCAAGAAAGTAAGAGGAGCTCTGGAAACACCATATATTTT | CASSQESKRSSGNTIYF
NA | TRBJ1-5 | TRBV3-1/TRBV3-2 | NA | TGTGCCAGCAGCCAAGGGACAGTTTGGGGAGCCCAGCATTTT | CASSQGTVWGAQHF
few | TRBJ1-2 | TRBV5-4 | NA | TGTGCCAGCAGCTTGCCAGGGTACAGTGGCTACACCTTC | CASSLPGYSGYTF
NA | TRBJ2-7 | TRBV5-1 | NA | TGCGCCAGCAGCCCAGGGACAAGGGAGGGGTACGAGCAGTACTTC | CASSPGTREGYEQYF
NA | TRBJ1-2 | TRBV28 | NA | TGTGCCAGCAGTCCCCCCCGGGCGGGCGGCTACACCTTC | CASSPPRAGGYTF
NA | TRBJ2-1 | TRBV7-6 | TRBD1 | TGTGCCAGCAGCTTACAGGGGGCTACGGAGAATGAGCAGTTCTTC | CASSLQGATENEQFF
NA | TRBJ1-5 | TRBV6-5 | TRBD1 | TGTGCCAGCCGGGGACAGGGGAGCAATCAGCCCCAGCATTTT | CASRGQGSNQPQHF
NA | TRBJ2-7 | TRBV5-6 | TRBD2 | TGTGCCAGCAGCGGGGGGACTAGCGGCTCCTACGAGCAGTACTTC | CASSGGTSGSYEQYF
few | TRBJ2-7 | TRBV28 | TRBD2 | TGTGCCAGCAGACCCGCTGGAGCGGGAGGTTTTTACGAGCAGTACTTC | CASRPAGAGGFYEQYF
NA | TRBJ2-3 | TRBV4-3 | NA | TGCGCCAGCAGCCAAGGTGACAGCGCCGAAAACACAGATACGCAGTATTTT | CASSQGDSAENTDTQYF
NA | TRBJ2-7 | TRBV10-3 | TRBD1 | TGTGCCACCCGTCCCCCGGGACAGGGCGATACCTACGAGCAGTACTTC | CATRPPGQGDTYEQYF
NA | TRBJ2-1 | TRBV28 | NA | TGTGCCAGCAGTTTAAAGAGACTTGAGCAGTTCTTC | CASSLKRLEQFF
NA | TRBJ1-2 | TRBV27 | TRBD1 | TGTGCCAGCAGTTTATCGAATACAGGGGTATGGGGCTACACCTTC | CASSLSNTGVWGYTF
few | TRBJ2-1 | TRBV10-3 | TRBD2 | TGTGCCATCAGCTTTACCGGGACTAGCGGGAGTGAGCAGTTCTTC | CAISFTGTSGSEQFF
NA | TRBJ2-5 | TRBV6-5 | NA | TGTGCCAGCAGTTACCTTCCGGCAGGGGCAGAGACCCAGTACTTC | CASSYLPAGAETQYF
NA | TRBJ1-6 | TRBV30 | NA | TGTGCCTGGAGCCGACAGGACTATAATTCACCCCTCCACTTT | CAWSRQDYNSPLHF
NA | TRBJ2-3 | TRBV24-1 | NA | TGTGCCACCAGTAGTGGAACTAGCAGACGCACAGATACGCAGTATTTT | CATSSGTSRRTDTQYF
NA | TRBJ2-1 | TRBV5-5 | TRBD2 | TGTGCCAGCAGCTTGCTAGCGGACATTTACAATGAGCAGTTCTTC | CASSLLADIYNEQFF
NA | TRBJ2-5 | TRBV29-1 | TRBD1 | TGCAGCGCTGACGACAGGGGGAAAGAGACCCAGTACTTC | CSADDRGKETQYF
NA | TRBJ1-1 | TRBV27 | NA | TGTGCCAGCAGTGTTTGGCAGAACACTGAAGCTTTCTTT | CASSVWQNTEAFF
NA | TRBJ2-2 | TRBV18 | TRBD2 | TGTGCCAGCTCACCGAAGCCAGGAAGCGGGACCGACACCGGGGAGCTGTTTTTT | CASSPKPGSGTDTGELFF
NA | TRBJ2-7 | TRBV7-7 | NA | TGTGCCAGCAGCTTAGTTGCGGGTGGCCTTGCCGAGCAGTACTTC | CASSLVAGGLAEQYF
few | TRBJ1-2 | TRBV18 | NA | TGTGCCAGCTCGCTAGAGTCGGGTCAAACGGCTAACTATGGCTACACCTTC | CASSLESGQTANYGYTF
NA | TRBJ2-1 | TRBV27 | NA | TGTGCCAGCAGTCTAGACCTCTCCAGGAGGGAGCAGTTCTTC | CASSLDLSRREQFF
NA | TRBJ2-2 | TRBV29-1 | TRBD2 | TGCAGCGTCAGACTAGCGGGAGACACCGGGGAGCTGTTTTTT | CSVRLAGDTGELFF
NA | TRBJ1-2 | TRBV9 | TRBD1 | TGTGCCAGCAGCGGTCAATCGACAGGGGTTGACGGCTACACCTTC | CASSGQSTGVDGYTF
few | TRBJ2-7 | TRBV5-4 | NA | TGTGCCAGCAGCTTAACCGGAGGATACGAGCAGTACTTC | CASSLTGGYEQYF
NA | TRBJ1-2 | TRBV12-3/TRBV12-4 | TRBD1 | TGTGCCAGCAGCCCCGGGACAGGGGCTGGCTACACCTTC | CASSPGTGAGYTF
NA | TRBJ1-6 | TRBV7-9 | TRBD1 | TGTGCCAGCAGCTTTCAGGGGGCTAATTCACCCCTCCACTTT | CASSFQGANSPLHF
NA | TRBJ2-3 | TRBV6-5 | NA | TGTGCCAGCAGGGTAAGCGGTAGCACAGATACGCAGTATTTT | CASRVSGSTDTQYF